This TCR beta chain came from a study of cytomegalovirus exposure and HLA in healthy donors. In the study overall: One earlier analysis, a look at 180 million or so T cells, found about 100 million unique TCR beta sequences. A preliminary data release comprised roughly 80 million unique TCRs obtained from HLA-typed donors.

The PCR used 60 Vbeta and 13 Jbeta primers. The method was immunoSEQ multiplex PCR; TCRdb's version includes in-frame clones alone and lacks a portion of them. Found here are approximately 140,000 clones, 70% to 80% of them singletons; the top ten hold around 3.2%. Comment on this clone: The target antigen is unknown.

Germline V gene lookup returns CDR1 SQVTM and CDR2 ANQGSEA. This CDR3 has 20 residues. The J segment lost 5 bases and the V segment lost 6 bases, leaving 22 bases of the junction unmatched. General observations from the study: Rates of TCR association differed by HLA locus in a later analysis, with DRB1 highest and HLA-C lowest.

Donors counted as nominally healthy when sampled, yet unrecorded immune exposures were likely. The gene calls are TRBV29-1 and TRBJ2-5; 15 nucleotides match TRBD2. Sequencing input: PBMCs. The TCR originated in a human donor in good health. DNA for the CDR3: TGCAGCGTGGCTTTGATCGTCCCGGGACTAGCGGGGGGCCCGGGGGAGACCCAGTACTTC. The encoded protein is CSVALIVPGLAGGPGETQYF.